Each of the 30 T cell receptor beta chains below was sequenced from the same sample in a study of blood T cells in healthy people across ages. It was with a sample-barcoded 5' primer and a J-beta primer mix that a second PCR of roughly 7 to 11 cycles was run. TCRdb reprocessed the 5' RACE reads via MiXCR and lists one record per CDR3 protein. The table lists 1.5 million or so distinct CDR3 sequences, roughly two fifths of them singletons, with 4% in the top ten. Sequences were obtained from blood. The receptors derive from a woman aged 18-29 years in good health.

As concerns this clonotype: Germline and junction disagree at one end, which may indicate a read error. V usage is TRBV20-1 and J usage is TRBJ2-1, with a weak D call TRBD2 (6 bases). Germline V gene sequence: CDR1 DFQATT, CDR2 SNEGSKA (reference sequence). This CDR3 is built from 17 residues. The CDR3 loop reads CSARHILTGTALNKQFF. CDR3 bases: TGCAGTGCTAGACACATACTGACCGGGACTGCCCTCAATAAGCAGTTCTTC.

The chain joins TRBV5-1 to TRBJ2-3, with TRBD2 matching 12 bases. V lost 4 bases to trimming and J lost 5 bases; unmatched junction nucleotides: 11. The CDR3 runs 17 residues. Germline V gene data show CDR1 as SGHRS and CDR2 as YFSETQ. The CDR3 DNA reads as TGCGCCAGCAGCACCGGACTAGCGGGAAATCGTAGAGATACGCAGTATTTT. Protein: CASSTGLAGNRRDTQYF. Drawing the rest from reference TRBV5-1 and TRBJ2-3, the complete variable domain is KAGVTQTPRYLIKTRGQQVTLSCSPISGHRSVSWYQQTPGQGLQFLFEYFSETQRNKGNFPGRFSGRQFSNSRSEMNVSTLELGDSALYLCASSTGLAGNRRDTQYFGPGTRLTVL.

The chain couples TRBV7-9 to TRBJ2-5; D perhaps matches TRBD2 (5 bases). V dropped 2 bases and J dropped 6 bases, with 19 bases sitting between them. Germline CDR1 reads SEHNR; CDR2 reads FQNEAQ (reference sequence). The CDR3 covers 16 residues. The CDR3 sequence: CASSLSGAGHDKTQYF. Here the CDR3 DNA reads TGTGCCAGCAGCTTAAGTGGTGCGGGCCATGACAAGACCCAGTACTTC.

The chain employs TRBV6-2 or TRBV6-3 and TRBJ1-2; no clear D gene. Germline V gene data show CDR1 as MNHEY and CDR2 as SVGEGT. Trimming pared 2 bases from V and 2 bases from J, leaving 3 bases between. This CDR3 region has 12 residues. CDR3 sequence reads: CASSYTNYGYTF. Here the CDR3 DNA reads TGTGCCAGCAGTTACACCAACTATGGCTACACCTTC.

The chain is built from TRBV7-9 and TRBJ1-2; D is ambiguous. CDR1 is SEHNR and CDR2 is FQNEAQ in the germline V gene (reference sequence). Deletions cut 9 bases from V and 8 bases from J, with 16 bases between. This CDR3 is built from 12 residues. This CDR3 reads CARSTLTYGYTF. The CDR3 coding sequence is TGTGCCAGAAGCACACTAACATACGGCTACACCTTC. The full variable domain, rest sourced from reference TRBV7-9 and TRBJ1-2, is DTGVSQNPRHKITKRGQNVTFRCDPISEHNRLYWYRQTLGQGPEFLTYFQNEAQLEKSRLLSDRFSAERPKGSFSTLEIQRTEQGDSAMYLCARSTLTYGYTFGSGTRLTVV.

Turning to this clonotype: A read error may produce the germline difference seen at one junction end. J is TRBJ2-1 and V is TRBV6-2 or TRBV6-3, with TRBD2 matching over 7 bases. Germline CDR1 MNHEY, CDR2 SVGEGT. The CDR3 is 13 amino acids. This chain's CDR3 is CASSQGRGCEPFF. The CDR3 DNA reads as TGTGCCAGCAGCCAAGGGCGGGGGTGTGAGCCGTTCTTC.

This clonotype has just one count. The chain combines TRBV6-1 with TRBJ2-7; 8 positions match TRBD1. TRBJ2-5 explains the end of the DNA better; the J call may be wrong. The length of the CDR3 is 13 residues. The V gene's germline CDR1 is MNHNS and CDR2 SASEGT. CDR3 sequence: CASSGDRPETQYF. The CDR3 DNA reads TGTGCCAGCAGTGGGGACAGGCCGGAGACCCAGTACTTC.

This clonotype was picked up many times. The rearrangement uses TRBV18 and TRBJ2-1; D remains unclear. Deletions cut 3 bases from V and 2 bases from J, with 8 bases between. Germline CDR1 and CDR2: KGHSH and LQKENI. There are 14 residues in the CDR3. CDR3 bases: TGTGCCAGCTCACCTGGTGGGGCCTACAATGAGCAGTTCTTC. Amino acid sequence: CASSPGGAYNEQFF.

This rearrangement joins TRBV11-2 to TRBJ2-3; 8 bases agree with TRBD2. The CDR3 is made up of 15 amino acids. Unmatched junction bases numbered 15, after V lost 6 bases and J lost 10 bases. CDR1 and CDR2 (germline): SGHAT, FQNNGV. In DNA, the CDR3 is TGTGCCAGCAGTTTTAGCGGGACCCCTACCTCTCCGCAGTATTTT. Its protein is CASSFSGTPTSPQYF.

J is TRBJ2-7 and V is TRBV28; no reliable D call. Trimming removed 6 bases from V and 3 bases from J, with 9 bases in between. The germline V gene encodes CDR1 MDHEN and CDR2 SYDVKM. The CDR3 covers 12 residues. The CDR3 here is CASREKGYEQYF. The CDR3 DNA is TGTGCCAGCAGGGAAAAGGGCTACGAGCAGTACTTC.

The V call is TRBV14, the J call TRBJ2-7; no reliable D call. The assigned J gene may be wrong: the sequence end matches TRBJ2-5 better. Germline V gene lookup returns CDR1 SGHDN and CDR2 FVKESK. The CDR3 spans 14 residues. Here the CDR3 DNA reads TGTGCCAGCAGCCTCGTCCTGGGTGGTGGGACCCAGTACTTC. Amino acid sequence: CASSLVLGGGTQYF.

V is TRBV28 and J is TRBJ1-1; 8 bases are shared with TRBD1. The V segment lost 5 bases and the J segment 1 base; nucleotides outside the gene matches: 15. The CDR3 length is 18 residues. CDR1 is MDHEN, CDR2 SYDVKM, per germline. CDR3 in amino acids: CASSPTLLYTGGNTEAFF. CDR3 bases: TGTGCCAGCAGTCCCACACTCTTATACACAGGGGGGAACACTGAAGCTTTCTTT.

The chain employs TRBV5-1 and TRBJ2-1; D is unclear. The CDR3 runs 12 residues. Germline values: CDR1 SGHRS, CDR2 YFSETQ. Between the trimmed V and J ends, which lost 4 bases and 8 bases, there was a span of 10 bases. The CDR3 region is CASSARFDEQFF. The CDR3 region has the DNA TGCGCCAGCAGCGCCCGGTTCGATGAGCAGTTCTTC.

Notes on this clonotype: Germline is not matched at one junction end, which may reflect a read error. V and J are TRBV7-9 and TRBJ2-7; D not certain. Germline V CDR1 and CDR2: SEHNR, FQNEAQ (reference sequence). The CDR3 length is 11 residues. DNA of the CDR3: TGTGCCGGCAGCTATTTGGATGAGCAGTACTTC. As protein: CAGSYLDEQYF.

Only a few counts were recorded for this clonotype. The chain carries TRBV5-1 and TRBJ2-1; maybe TRBD2 (6 bases). V was pared by 4 bases and J by 6 bases, with 11 bases between. The CDR3 contains 13 residues. Germline-derived CDR1 and CDR2 are SGHRS and YFSETQ. CDR3 amino acids: CASSGGVGNEQFF. In nucleotides, the CDR3 is TGCGCCAGCAGCGGCGGGGTCGGCAATGAGCAGTTCTTC. The full variable domain, its missing parts supplied by reference TRBV5-1 and TRBJ2-1, is KAGVTQTPRYLIKTRGQQVTLSCSPISGHRSVSWYQQTPGQGLQFLFEYFSETQRNKGNFPGRFSGRQFSNSRSEMNVSTLELGDSALYLCASSGGVGNEQFFGPGTRLTVL.

The chain carries TRBV11-3 and TRBJ2-1; D remains ambiguous. The CDR3 loop spans 12 amino acids. Germline V CDR1 and CDR2: SGHNT, YENEEA. Trimming pared 5 bases from V and 7 bases from J, leaving 9 bases between. The CDR3 nucleotides read TGTGCCAGCAGCGCACTGACTAATGAGCAGTTCTTC. This encodes CASSALTNEQFF.

The V and J genes are TRBV6-5 and TRBJ2-1; TRBD2 agrees at 12 bases. Trimming at V came to 6 bases and at J to 11 bases, leaving 11 bases not matched to a gene. CDR1 is MNHEY, CDR2 SVGAGI, per germline. The CDR3 is 15 residues long. CDR3 region: CASSSLAGGPEKQFF. In DNA, the CDR3 is TGTGCCAGCAGCTCACTAGCGGGAGGCCCGGAGAAGCAGTTCTTC.

V usage is TRBV7-2 and J usage is TRBJ2-3, with D possibly being TRBD2 (6 bases). The V end was cut by 8 bases, the J end by 5 bases, with 20 bases between. The CDR3 consists of 15 residues. Looked up from germline, CDR1 is SGHTA and CDR2 is FQGNSA. The CDR3 is CASGPLWGVGDTQYF. The CDR3, as DNA: TGTGCCAGCGGCCCTTTATGGGGGGTGGGAGATACGCAGTATTTT.

The chain joins TRBV10-3 to TRBJ2-1; a weak D match, TRBD2 (5 bases). CDR3 length: 13 amino acids. Trimming stripped 10 bases from V and 6 bases from J, with 16 bases between. The germline CDR1 and CDR2 sequences are ENHRY and SYGVKD. CDR3 sequence reads: CATSGPLGNEQFF. The CDR3 nucleotides read TGTGCCACCAGCGGCCCCCTAGGCAATGAGCAGTTCTTC.

This rearrangement joins TRBV4-1 to TRBJ2-1; 12 nucleotides align to TRBD1. Germline values: CDR1 MGHRA, CDR2 YSYEKL. With 5 bases clipped from V and 7 bases from J, the junction kept 9 bases outside the gene matches. CDR3 length equals 16 residues. Written as DNA, the CDR3 is TGCGCCAGCAGCTCTCCGGGACAGGGGGCGAGGAATGAGCAGTTCTTC. This translates into CASSSPGQGARNEQFF.

The rearrangement joins TRBV20-1 to TRBJ2-3; the D gene is possibly TRBD1 (5 bases). This CDR3 comprises 14 residues. The V and J ends lost 6 bases and 2 bases respectively, with 15 bases between them. Germline CDR1 DFQATT, CDR2 SNEGSKA (reference sequence). The CDR3 DNA sequence: TGCAGTGCAAGCAGGGCAGCTTCCACAGATACGCAGTATTTT. It yields the protein CSASRAASTDTQYF.

Note on this clonotype: At one of its ends the junction is not consistent with the germline gene, which may arise from a read error. This chain links TRBV4-1 with TRBJ1-1, with D unclear. CDR1 and CDR2 (germline): MGHRA, YSYEKL. The CDR3 extends over 17 amino acids. CDR3 DNA sequence: TGCGCCAGCAGCCAAGATTACCAGACGGTAGGGAACGCTGAAGCTTTCTTT. Protein: CASSQDYQTVGNAEAFF.

Comment on this clonotype: The junction does not match germline at one end; this may be a read error. The rearrangement joins TRBV7-2 to TRBJ2-1; 7 bases line up with TRBD1. The CDR3 contains 15 residues. Germline V gene lookup returns CDR1 SGHTA and CDR2 FQGNSA. The CDR3 protein is CASSLGGGSYNGQFF. The CDR3, as DNA: TGTGCCAGCAGCTTAGGAGGGGGCTCCTACAATGGGCAGTTCTTC.

The sample holds a few counts of this clonotype. This CDR3 reads CASSSPGLNYGYTF. CDR3 bases: TGTGCCAGCAGTTCCCCGGGATTGAACTATGGCTACACCTTC. This chain links TRBV6-2 or TRBV6-3 with TRBJ1-2; D gene uncertain. V lost 4 bases, J lost 2 bases, and 11 bases lay in between. This CDR3 region has 14 residues. In germline, CDR1 is MNHEY, CDR2 SVGEGT.

As concerns this clonotype: Its ends do not fully match the called genes, so a read error is possible. This chain uses TRBV28 with TRBJ2-5; a possible D gene is TRBD1 (5 bases). CDR1 and CDR2 (germline): MDHEN, SYDVKM. The CDR3 has 13 residues. CDR3 sequence reads: CACSHRFRETQYF. CDR3 in DNA: TGTGCCTGCAGCCACAGGTTTCGGGAGACCCAGTACTTC.

Concerning this clonotype itself: Since a much larger clone is just one base distant, this may be a read error. J is TRBJ1-2 and V is TRBV6-1; 7 bases match TRBD1. CDR3 length: 13 residues. The V and J ends lost 1 base and 4 bases, in that order; junction bases with no gene match: 0. Germline V gives CDR1 MNHNS, CDR2 SASEGT. In nucleotides, the CDR3 is TGTGCCAGCAGTGAAGAGGGGGCCTATGGCTACACCTTC. The encoded protein is CASSEEGAYGYTF.

This rearrangement joins TRBV28 to TRBJ2-1, with 7 bases matching TRBD2. J lost 0 bases, V lost 7 bases, and 6 bases had no gene match. Germline assignment: CDR1 MDHEN and CDR2 SYDVKM. This CDR3 spans 15 amino acids. CDR3 nucleotide sequence: TGTGCCAGCAACCCCGGGACTACCTCCTACAATGAGCAGTTCTTC. Protein: CASNPGTTSYNEQFF.

The chain links TRBV12-3 or TRBV12-4 to TRBJ1-1, with D tentatively TRBD1 (5 bases). The CDR3 has 13 residues. Trimming removed 7 bases at V and 1 base at J, with 10 bases between. DNA for the CDR3: TGTGCCAGCACCTCCGGGGCGAACACTGAAGCTTTCTTT. Translation: CASTSGANTEAFF.

This clonotype was observed a few times. The J gene is TRBJ2-7, the V gene TRBV20-1, with 13 bases that match TRBD2. The germline V gene encodes CDR1 DFQATT and CDR2 SNEGSKA (reference sequence). This CDR3 contains 15 residues. J gave up 3 bases and V 2 bases, and 4 bases lay outside the gene matches. For the CDR3, the DNA is TGCAGTGCTAGAACCGGGACTAGCGGGAACTACGAGCAGTACTTC. This translates into CSARTGTSGNYEQYF.

The chain links TRBV7-9 to TRBJ2-1; D possibly corresponds to TRBD2 (5 bases). Germline CDR1 SEHNR, CDR2 FQNEAQ (reference sequence). This CDR3 is built from 14 residues. Trimming cost V 5 bases and J 3 bases, with 11 bases left between them. This CDR3 is CASSREADYNEQFF. Written as DNA, the CDR3 is TGTGCCAGCAGCCGGGAAGCGGACTACAATGAGCAGTTCTTC. Together with reference TRBV7-9 and TRBJ2-1, the CDR3 gives the full variable domain: DTGVSQNPRHKITKRGQNVTFRCDPISEHNRLYWYRQTLGQGPEFLTYFQNEAQLEKSRLLSDRFSAERPKGSFSTLEIQRTEQGDSAMYLCASSREADYNEQFFGPGTRLTVL.